These 5 T cell receptor beta chains originate from one sample sequenced in a study of graft-versus-host responses after intestinal transplantation. Sequenced by immunoSEQ multiplex PCR; TCRdb stores in-frame clones only, minus some. The data show approximately 46,000 clones, with roughly 80% seen just once and over 0.4% held by the top ten. These TCRs' antigens remain unknown. The sample here was unstimulated CD4+ T cells sorted from spleen or lymph node cells, taken before transplant. Receptors were obtained from a human donor who was the organ donor for an intestinal transplant.

The genes are TRBV6-1 and TRBJ2-7; TRBD1 or TRBD2 may be the D gene (5 bases each). Trimming removed 2 bases at V and 2 bases at J, with 13 bases between. This CDR3 region has 15 residues. Per the germline V gene, CDR1 is MNHNS and CDR2 is SASEGT. This CDR3 reads CASSETDSGPYEQYF. In nucleotides, the CDR3 is TGTGCCAGCAGTGAAACAGACAGCGGACCCTACGAGCAGTACTTC.

This rearrangement joins TRBV4-3 to TRBJ1-2; TRBD1 agrees at 9 bases. The CDR3 length is 14 residues. CDR1 and CDR2 (germline): LGHNA, YSLEER. J gave up 6 bases and V 4 bases, and 6 bases lay outside the gene matches. The CDR3 bases are TGCGCCAGCAGCCGCCCGGGACAGGGACATGGCTACACCTTC. The encoded protein is CASSRPGQGHGYTF.

The DNA for the CDR3 is TGTGCCAGCAGCGTAGATACAGCCTATGGCTACACCTTC. Protein product: CASSVDTAYGYTF. V gene TRBV9 combines with J gene TRBJ1-2; the D is unclear. Germline V CDR1 and CDR2: SGDLS, YYNGEE. V lost 0 bases, J lost 4 bases, and 7 bases lay in between. The CDR3 runs 13 residues.

V gene TRBV5-1 combines with J gene TRBJ1-1; TRBD1 is a possible D gene (5 bases). Germline assignment: CDR1 SGHRS and CDR2 YFSETQ. V dropped 3 bases and J dropped 4 bases, with 16 bases sitting between them. CDR3 length: 15 amino acids. DNA for the CDR3: TGCGCCAGCAGCTCCCCAGGGATAAGGGGCACTGAAGCTTTCTTT. Its translation is CASSSPGIRGTEAFF.

V usage is TRBV5-6 and J usage is TRBJ2-3, with D perhaps matching TRBD1 or TRBD2 (6 bases each). CDR3 size: 15 residues. Germline V CDR1 and CDR2: SGHDT, YYEEEE. V lost 4 bases and J lost 1, with 13 bases in between. The CDR3 protein is CASSARGGGTDTQYF. CDR3 sequence (DNA): TGTGCCAGCAGCGCCAGGGGAGGAGGCACAGATACGCAGTATTTT. Combining the CDR3 with reference TRBV5-6 and TRBJ2-3 gives the whole variable domain DAGVTQSPTHLIKTRGQQVTLRCSPKSGHDTVSWYQQALGQGPQFIFQYYEEEERQRGNFPDRFSGHQFPNYSSELNVNALLLGDSALYLCASSARGGGTDTQYFGPGTRLTVL.